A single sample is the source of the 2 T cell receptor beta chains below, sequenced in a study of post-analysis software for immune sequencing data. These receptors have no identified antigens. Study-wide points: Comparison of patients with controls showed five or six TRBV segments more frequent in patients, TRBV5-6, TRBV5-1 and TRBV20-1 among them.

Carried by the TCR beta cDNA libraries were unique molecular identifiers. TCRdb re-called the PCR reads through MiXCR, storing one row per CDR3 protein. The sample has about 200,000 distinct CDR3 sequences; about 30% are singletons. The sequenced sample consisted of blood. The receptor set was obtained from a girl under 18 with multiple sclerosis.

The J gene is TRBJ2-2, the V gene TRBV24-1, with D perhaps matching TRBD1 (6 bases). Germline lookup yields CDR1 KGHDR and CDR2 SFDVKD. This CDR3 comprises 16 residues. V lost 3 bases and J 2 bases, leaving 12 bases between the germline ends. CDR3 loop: CATSDPNRANTGELFF. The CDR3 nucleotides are TGTGCCACCAGTGATCCCAACAGGGCAAACACCGGGGAGCTGTTTTTT.

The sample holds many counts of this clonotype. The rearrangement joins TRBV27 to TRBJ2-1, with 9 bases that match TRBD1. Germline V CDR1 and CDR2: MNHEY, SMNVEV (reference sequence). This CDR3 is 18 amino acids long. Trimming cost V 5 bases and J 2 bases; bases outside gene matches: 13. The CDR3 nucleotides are TGTGCCAGCAGTCCATCCGGGTGGGACAGGGCCACCTACAATGAGCAGTTCTTC. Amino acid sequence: CASSPSGWDRATYNEQFF.